The source of this T cell receptor (beta chain) is a study of CD8+ T cells in alopecia areata. About the research overall: Patients took tofacitinib for 6 to 18 months, followed by 6 drug-free months.

Findings of the study overall: A large proportion of expanded lesional clones were detected persisting in scalp and blood during tofacitinib.

The germline V and J ends were trimmed by 5 bases and 6 bases, with 13 bases remaining between them. Germline V gene sequence: CDR1 MNHEY, CDR2 SVGAGI. The CDR3 is made up of 13 amino acids. Treatment denoted: oral pan-JAK inhibitor, 5-10 mg twice daily. PBMCs yielded sorted CD4+ and CD8+ T cells. Extracted RNA was reverse transcribed, and the resulting cDNA served as sequencing template. Clones were read by immunoSEQ multiplex PCR, and TCRdb kept only the in-frame ones, dropping some. Here the sample spans fewer than 110,000 clones, 55% to 75% being singletons. Details on this clone: Its antigen is still unknown.

This specimen consisted of CD8+ T cells sorted from blood, obtained at roughly week 55, from a patient treated with tofacitinib. The TCR sequence derives from a human donor with alopecia areata. The chain uses TRBV6-5 and TRBJ1-1, with D maybe TRBD1 (6 bases). CDR3 DNA: TGTGCCAGCAGTCCTACAGGGACGGCTGAAGCTTTCTTT. Protein product: CASSPTGTAEAFF.